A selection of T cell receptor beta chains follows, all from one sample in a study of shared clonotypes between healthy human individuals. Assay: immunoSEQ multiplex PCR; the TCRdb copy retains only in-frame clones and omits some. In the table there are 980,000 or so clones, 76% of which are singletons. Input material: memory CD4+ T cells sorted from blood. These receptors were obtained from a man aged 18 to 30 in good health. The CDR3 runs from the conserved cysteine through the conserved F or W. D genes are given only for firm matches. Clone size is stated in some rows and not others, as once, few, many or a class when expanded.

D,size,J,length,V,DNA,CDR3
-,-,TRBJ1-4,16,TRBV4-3,TGCGCCAGCAGCCAAGATATTCGAGCAACTAATGAAAAACTGTTTTTT,CASSQDIRATNEKLFF
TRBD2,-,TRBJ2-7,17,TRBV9,TGTGCCAGCAGCCCCGGCCTGCTAGCGGGAGGAGCCTACGAGCAGTACTTC,CASSPGLLAGGAYEQYF
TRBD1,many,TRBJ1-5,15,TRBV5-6,TGTGCCAGCAGCTTCTGGACAGGGAACAATCAGCCCCAGCATTTT,CASSFWTGNNQPQHF
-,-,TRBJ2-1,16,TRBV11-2,TGTGCCAGCAGCTTAGTCCGGGACACCAACTACAATGAGCAGTTCTTC,CASSLVRDTNYNEQFF
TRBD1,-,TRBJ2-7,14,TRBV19,TGTGCCAGTAGTATCAGGCAGGGGGCCTACGAGCAGTACTTC,CASSIRQGAYEQYF
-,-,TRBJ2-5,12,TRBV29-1,TGCAGCGTTGTATGGGTTGGCGAGACCCAGTACTTC,CSVVWVGETQYF
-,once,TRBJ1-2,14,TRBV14,TGTGCCAGCAGCCCCGGGACACCGAATGAGGGCTACACCTTC,CASSPGTPNEGYTF
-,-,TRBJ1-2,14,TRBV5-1,TGCGCCAGCAGCTTAGGATTAGGGACTCGGGGCTACACCTTC,CASSLGLGTRGYTF
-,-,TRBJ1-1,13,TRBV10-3,TGTGCCACGCTCAGGGCGGCGGACACTGAAGCTTTCTTT,CATLRAADTEAFF
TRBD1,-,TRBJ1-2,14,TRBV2,TGTGCCAGCAGTCTTTCCCAGGGGGATAATGGCTACACCTTC,CASSLSQGDNGYTF
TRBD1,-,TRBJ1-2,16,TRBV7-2,TGTGCCAGCAGCGCCCGACGACAGGGCATACCCTATGGCTACACCTTC,CASSARRQGIPYGYTF
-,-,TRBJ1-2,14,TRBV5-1,TGCGCCAGCAGCTTCGGGGACGGGTACTATGGCTACACCTTC,CASSFGDGYYGYTF
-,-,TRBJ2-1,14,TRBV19,TGTGCCACCCAGGGAGCTTCGACCGACAATGAGCAGTTCTTC,CATQGASTDNEQFF
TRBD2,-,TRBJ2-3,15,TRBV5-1,TGCGCCAGCAGCTTGCAGACTAGCGGCACAGATACGCAGTATTTT,CASSLQTSGTDTQYF
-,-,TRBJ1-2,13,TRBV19,TGTGCCAGTAGTATCCTGGGGGCTCAAGGCTACACCTTC,CASSILGAQGYTF
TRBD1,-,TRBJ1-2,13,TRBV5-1,TGCGCCAGCAGACCGACAGGGAACTATGGCTACACCTTC,CASRPTGNYGYTF
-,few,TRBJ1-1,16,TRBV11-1,TGTGCCAGCAGCTTAGAGAGGTCTTTGGCGAACACTGAAGCTTTCTTT,CASSLERSLANTEAFF
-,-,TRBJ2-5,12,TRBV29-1,TGCAGCGTTGTAGTGTCAAAAGAGACCCAGTACTTC,CSVVVSKETQYF
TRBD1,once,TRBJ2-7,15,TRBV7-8,TGTGCCAGCAGCTTAGAAAGGGACAGGACCTACGAGCAGTACTTC,CASSLERDRTYEQYF
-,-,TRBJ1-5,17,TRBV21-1,TGTGCCAGCAGCGGCCCGGGACAGGGTGGATGGGATCAGCCCCAGCATTTT,CASSGPGQGGWDQPQHF
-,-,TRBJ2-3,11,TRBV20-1,TGCAGTGTGGGTTCACAAGGTACGCAGTATTTT,CSVGSQGTQYF
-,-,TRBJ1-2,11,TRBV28,TGTGCCAGCAGTAGCTGGGGCGGCTACACCTTC,CASSSWGGYTF
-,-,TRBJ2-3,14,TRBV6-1,TGTGCCAGCGAGCGGAGGGGCTTCACAGATACGCAGTATTTT,CASERRGFTDTQYF
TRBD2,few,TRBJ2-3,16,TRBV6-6,TGTGCCAGCAGTTACTCGATGCGCGGGAGCGCAGATACGCAGTATTTT,CASSYSMRGSADTQYF
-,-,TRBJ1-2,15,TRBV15,TGTGCCACCAGCAGAGATCGATGGGGCGACTATGGCTACACCTTC,CATSRDRWGDYGYTF
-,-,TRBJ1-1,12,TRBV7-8,TGTGCCAGCAGCGGGATACAGCAGCGAGCTTTCTTT,CASSGIQQRAFF
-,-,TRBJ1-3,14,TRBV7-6,TGTGCCAGCAGCTTAAAGGAACTAGGAAACACCATATATTTT,CASSLKELGNTIYF
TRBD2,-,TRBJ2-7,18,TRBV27,TGTGCCAGCAGTCCAAATGCGCCGGGAGCGGGGGGGACGTACGAGCAGTACTTC,CASSPNAPGAGGTYEQYF